Shown below are 21 T cell receptor beta chains from a single sample sequenced in a study of T cells in Graves' hyperthyroidism and ophthalmopathy. There were TCR beta CDR3 regions amplified from RNA transcripts. HTBI primers drove first-round RT-PCR of the TCR CDR3. MiXCR, run by TCRdb on the multiplex PCR reads, gives a single entry per CDR3 protein. The table includes more than 550,000 distinct CDR3 sequences, 45% detected once. Sequencing was performed on peripheral blood or thyroid tissue (not recorded which). Receptor source: an adult man with Graves' disease, either hyperthyroidism or ophthalmopathy (not recorded which).

V gene TRBV5-1 combines with J gene TRBJ1-4, with a weak D call TRBD1 (5 bases). Per the germline V gene, CDR1 is SGHRS and CDR2 is YFSETQ. This CDR3 spans 13 amino acids. V lost 4 bases to trimming and J lost 4 bases, with 8 bases between them. This CDR3 reads CASSPRDNEKLFF. CDR3 nucleotide sequence: TGCGCCAGCAGCCCCAGGGATAATGAAAAACTGTTTTTT.

A remark on this clonotype: A much larger clone sits a single nucleotide away, making a read error possible. The chain joins TRBV24-1 to TRBJ1-5, with D possibly being TRBD1 (6 bases). Germline CDR1 KGHDR, CDR2 SFDVKD. V was cut by 5 bases and J by 4 bases, with 11 bases left in between. This CDR3 region has 14 residues. The CDR3 here is CATSGWDTNQPQHF. CDR3 in DNA: TGTGCCACCAGTGGATGGGACACAAATCAGCCCCAGCATTTT.

The CDR3 region is CAISSLEGTANSPLHF. CDR3 in DNA: TGTGCCATCAGTTCCTTAGAAGGGACAGCTAATTCACCCCTCCACTTT. J is TRBJ1-6 and V is TRBV10-3, with 7 positions matching TRBD1. V trimming: 5 bases; J trimming: 6 bases; junction bases outside the gene matches: 10. Germline-derived CDR1 and CDR2 are ENHRY and SYGVKD. The CDR3 consists of 16 residues.

In this sample, this clonotype turned up a few times. The genes are TRBV20-1 and TRBJ2-5; maybe TRBD2 (6 bases). This CDR3 spans 17 amino acids. Germline values: CDR1 DFQATT, CDR2 SNEGSKA (reference sequence). Trimming removed 0 bases from V and 1 base from J, with 18 bases in between. CDR3 sequence reads: CSARDGLRGITQETQYF. The CDR3 DNA is TGCAGTGCTAGAGATGGTCTGCGGGGAATAACCCAAGAGACCCAGTACTTC.

A word on this clonotype: Compared with germline, one end of the junction differs, possibly owing to a read error. J is TRBJ1-6 and V is TRBV7-2; D is uncertain. This CDR3 is 19 amino acids long. Germline V lookup: CDR1 SGHTA, CDR2 FQGNSA. CDR3 nucleotides: TGCGCCAGCAGCCACCCTCCGCAGGCGATTCTGAGGAATAATTCACCCCTCCACTTT. This codes for CASSHPPQAILRNNSPLHF.

The chain recombines TRBV5-1 with TRBJ1-4, with unresolved D. V was shortened by 1 base and J by 3 bases, with 10 bases between the two germline ends. The length of the CDR3 is 15 residues. Germline CDR1 SGHRS, CDR2 YFSETQ. The CDR3 protein is CASSLSGPANEKLFF. The DNA for the CDR3 is TGCGCCAGCAGCTTGAGTGGACCGGCTAATGAAAAACTGTTTTTT. Looking up the rest from reference TRBV5-1 and TRBJ1-4 gives the full variable domain: KAGVTQTPRYLIKTRGQQVTLSCSPISGHRSVSWYQQTPGQGLQFLFEYFSETQRNKGNFPGRFSGRQFSNSRSEMNVSTLELGDSALYLCASSLSGPANEKLFFGSGTQLSVL.

V and J are TRBV25-1 and TRBJ2-7; 9 bases match TRBD1. Losses at the gene ends were 6 bases for V and 3 bases for J; bases not matched to a gene: 18. Germline CDR1 and CDR2: MGHDK and SYGVNS. The CDR3 is 18 residues long. The CDR3 region is CASSLHLGQGISRYEQYF. Written as DNA, the CDR3 is TGTGCCAGCAGCTTACATTTGGGACAGGGAATCTCGCGCTACGAGCAGTACTTC.

The sample holds a few counts of this clonotype. The chain employs TRBV11-3 and TRBJ1-2; D is unclear. Trimming cost V 2 bases and J 9 bases, with 13 bases left between them. The CDR3 spans 13 residues. The V gene's germline CDR1 is SGHNT and CDR2 YENEEA. The CDR3 is CASSLTTRGSYTF. CDR3 bases: TGTGCCAGCAGCTTAACTACCAGAGGGAGCTACACCTTC.

The chain combines TRBV5-4 with TRBJ1-2, with 7 bases fitting TRBD1. Losses at the gene ends were 5 bases for V and 8 bases for J; bases not matched to a gene: 15. CDR3 length: 15 residues. Germline V gene sequence: CDR1 SGHNT, CDR2 YYREEE (reference sequence). The CDR3 is CASSFLIQGPGGYTF. DNA of the CDR3: TGTGCCAGCAGTTTCCTGATACAGGGGCCAGGGGGCTACACCTTC.

This clonotype was observed a handful of times. V is TRBV11-2 and J is TRBJ1-1; no reliable D call. Germline values: CDR1 SGHAT, CDR2 FQNNGV. V lost 5 bases, J lost 5 bases, and 12 bases lay in between. This CDR3 is built from 13 residues. The CDR3 DNA sequence: TGTGCCAGCAGCCAAGTTTTGGGGACTGAAGCTTTCTTT. It codes for CASSQVLGTEAFF.

The chain links TRBV15 to TRBJ2-7, with 8 bases that match TRBD2. V lost 11 bases and J lost 0; bases outside the gene matches: 9. The germline gives CDR1 LNHNV, CDR2 YYDKDF (reference sequence). The CDR3 runs to 14 residues. The CDR3, as DNA: TGTGCCGATTCAGCGGGGGAAAGCTCCTACGAGCAGTACTTC. Translation: CADSAGESSYEQYF.

To note about this clonotype: Mismatch with germline at one junction end may stem from a read error. The DNA of the CDR3 is TGTGCTAGCAGCTCCGACAGAACCGGGGAGCTGTTTTTT. Amino acid sequence: CASSSDRTGELFF. The chain couples TRBV7-7 to TRBJ2-2; D may be TRBD1 (5 bases). The CDR3 contains 13 residues. Looked up from germline, CDR1 is SSHAT and CDR2 is FNYEAQ (reference sequence).

The chain combines TRBV9 with TRBJ1-2; D gene ambiguous. The germline gives CDR1 SGDLS, CDR2 YYNGEE. Trimming took off 3 bases at V and 8 bases at J, with 17 bases between the two ends. The CDR3 is made up of 14 amino acids. The CDR3 protein is CASSGYSLKGGYTF. The DNA for the CDR3 is TGTGCCAGCAGCGGCTACAGCCTCAAAGGGGGCTACACCTTC.

The CDR3 sequence is CATSLLGVRQFF. CDR3 bases: TGTGCCACCAGCTTGCTAGGAGTGAGGCAGTTCTTC. This rearrangement joins TRBV24-1 to TRBJ2-5; D unclear. The DNA end is more similar to TRBJ2-1, so the J call may be wrong. This CDR3 comprises 12 residues. In germline, CDR1 is KGHDR, CDR2 SFDVKD.

J is TRBJ1-2 and V is TRBV29-1, with D tentatively TRBD1 (6 bases). The V gene's germline CDR1 is SQVTM and CDR2 ANQGSEA. The CDR3 has 16 residues. The germline V and J ends were trimmed by 2 bases and 7 bases, with 23 bases remaining between them. The CDR3 sequence: CSVEKYAQGPLGGYTF. DNA of the CDR3: TGCAGCGTTGAAAAGTACGCACAGGGACCCCTTGGTGGCTACACCTTC.

As DNA, the CDR3 is TGCAGCATTCAAGGGGGGACCCAGTACTTC. Translation gives CSIQGGTQYF. The rearrangement uses TRBV29-1 and TRBJ2-5, with D tentatively TRBD1 (6 bases). The CDR3 sequence is 10 residues long. V gave up 8 bases and J gave up 7 bases, with 11 bases separating them. CDR1 and CDR2 (germline): SQVTM, ANQGSEA.

This clonotype turned up a few times. This chain joins TRBV20-1 and TRBJ1-4; perhaps TRBD1 as D (6 bases). Germline-derived CDR1 and CDR2 are DFQATT and SNEGSKA (reference sequence). The CDR3 sequence is 16 residues long. Between the trimmed V and J ends, which lost 5 bases and 2 bases, there was a span of 18 bases. The CDR3 is CSAFARGSVTNEKLFF. CDR3 nucleotides: TGCAGTGCTTTCGCCAGGGGATCCGTGACTAATGAAAAACTGTTTTTT.

The rearrangement uses TRBV6-1 and TRBJ2-7; D gene ambiguous. Germline V gives CDR1 MNHNS, CDR2 SASEGT. The CDR3 spans 12 residues. Trimming stripped 2 bases from V and 4 bases from J, with 6 bases between. The CDR3 protein is CASSELGYEQYF. CDR3 coding DNA: TGTGCCAGCAGTGAACTCGGGTACGAGCAGTACTTC.

This clonotype appeared many times. The chain recombines TRBV25-1 with TRBJ2-7, with D maybe TRBD1 (5 bases). V was pared by 2 bases and J by 7 bases, with 15 bases between. CDR1 and CDR2 (germline): MGHDK, SYGVNS. This CDR3 region has 14 residues. The CDR3 spells CASSEVGAGREQYF. The CDR3 bases are TGTGCCAGCAGTGAAGTTGGGGCAGGGCGGGAGCAGTACTTC.

This clonotype has only a few counts. The chain carries TRBV14 and TRBJ2-7, with 7 bases that match TRBD2. J was trimmed by 2 bases and V by 0 bases; bases with no gene match: 4. This CDR3 region has 15 residues. Germline V gene data show CDR1 as SGHDN and CDR2 as FVKESK. CDR3 DNA: TGTGCCAGCAGCCAAGATCCTAGCGGAGCCTACGAGCAGTACTTC. Amino acid sequence: CASSQDPSGAYEQYF.

This clonotype was detected many times. CDR3 loop: CASSEDLVGDGYTF. The CDR3 DNA sequence: TGTGCCAGCAGTGAGGACCTGGTAGGAGATGGCTACACCTTC. The V call is TRBV2, the J call TRBJ1-2; no reliable D call. V lost 3 bases and J lost 6, with 14 bases in between. Germline assignment: CDR1 SNHLY and CDR2 FYNNEI. The CDR3 is 14 amino acids.